The clone carrying this T cell receptor (beta chain) was picked up one time. The data derive from a study of blood T cell repertoires in COVID-19. In the study overall: Collection of acute and convalescent COVID-19 samples took place in the United States, Italy and Spain.

Using immunoSEQ multiplex PCR, the repertoire was profiled, and TCRdb retains in-frame clones only, with some absent. The sample lists more than 300,000 clones; around 90% were seen once. Unmatched junction bases numbered 4, after V lost 4 bases and J lost 3 bases. The CDR3 runs 14 residues. The V gene's germline CDR1 is SGHVS and CDR2 FQNEAQ. This clonotype was obtained from a woman aged 25 to 39 who had recovered from COVID-19. The sample comprised PBMCs or T cells enriched from blood (not recorded which). This rearrangement joins TRBV7-8 to TRBJ1-2; the match to TRBD1 covers 8 bases. In DNA form, the CDR3 reads TGTGCCAGCAGCTCTGGACAGGGAGACTATGGCTACACCTTC. Translating it yields CASSSGQGDYGYTF.